This T cell receptor beta chain was identified in a study of T cell responses to AZD1222 COVID-19 vaccine. Regarding the study as a whole: Clonal diversity may have been underestimated in mostly white British donors. The repertoires were collected only after the peak T cell response. Targets within unmutated variant regions were reportedly found for nearly half of spike-specific TCRs. Vaccine-associated CD4 TCRs spanned spike, dominant at 160-218 and 743-854.

CDR1 and CDR2 from the germline V gene are SGDLS and YYNGEE. V lost 4 bases, J lost 4 bases, and 4 bases stayed unmatched. This CDR3 region has 15 residues. Remarks on this clone: Its antigen remains unknown.

The method was immunoSEQ multiplex PCR; TCRdb's version includes in-frame clones alone and lacks a portion of them. The sample gives 150,000 to 170,000 clones, around 89% of which show up once; 3% to 3.5% is in the top ten. Source: peripheral blood, taken on day 0 of AZD1222 vaccination. The TCR originated in an adult in good health. The chain combines TRBV9 with TRBJ2-7, with TRBD2 identical over 14 bases. The CDR3 spells CASSPGLAGEYEQYF. CDR3 bases: TGTGCCAGCAGCCCGGGACTAGCGGGGGAGTACGAGCAGTACTTC.